One and the same sample provided the 13 T cell receptor beta chains below, sequenced in a study of blood T cell repertoires in COVID-19. Sequencing used immunoSEQ multiplex PCR; TCRdb keeps in-frame clones, though not all of them. The data contain some 150,000 clones, just under 85% of them singletons. The sample comprised peripheral blood. Receptors originate from a woman aged 80 or over with acute or convalescent COVID-19.

This chain joins TRBV27 and TRBJ1-5; 9 positions match TRBD1. Germline values: CDR1 MNHEY, CDR2 SMNVEV (reference sequence). V lost 4 bases to trimming and J lost 5 bases; unmatched junction nucleotides: 3. The CDR3 consists of 14 residues. The CDR3 nucleotides read TGTGCCAGCAGTTCCGACAGGGGGGATCAGCCCCAGCATTTT. Translating it yields CASSSDRGDQPQHF.

The CDR3 region is CASSGGSTGWATEAFF. DNA for the CDR3: TGTGCCAGCAGTGGGGGTTCGACAGGCTGGGCCACTGAAGCTTTCTTT. This rearrangement joins TRBV6-1 to TRBJ1-1; D might be TRBD1 (6 bases). CDR3 length: 16 amino acids. V lost 4 bases and J lost 4, with 19 bases in between. CDR1 is MNHNS and CDR2 is SASEGT in the germline V gene.

The J gene is TRBJ2-3, the V gene TRBV4-1, with 11 nucleotides matching TRBD2. Germline V gene data show CDR1 as MGHRA and CDR2 as YSYEKL. The CDR3 runs to 16 residues. The ends lost 2 bases at V and 8 bases at J; junction bases unmatched: 9. The CDR3 DNA is TGCGCCAGCAGCCAAAAAACTAGCGGGGGAGAGGGTACGCAGTATTTT. Its translation: CASSQKTSGGEGTQYF.

This chain links TRBV29-1 with TRBJ2-3; possibly TRBD2 for D (6 bases). The CDR3 sequence is 13 residues long. Germline-derived CDR1 and CDR2 are SQVTM and ANQGSEA. V was shortened by 1 base and J by 5 bases, with 10 bases between the two germline ends. This CDR3 is CSVEAGLGDTQYF. In nucleotides, the CDR3 is TGCAGCGTTGAAGCGGGACTCGGAGATACGCAGTATTTT.

The chain has TRBV12-3 or TRBV12-4 and TRBJ2-7; tentative D call: TRBD2 (6 bases). There are 13 residues in the CDR3. Deletions cut 5 bases from V and 2 bases from J, with 10 bases between. The CDR3 DNA reads TGTGCCAGCAGTCGCGGGGTGGCCTACGAGCAGTACTTC. Amino acids: CASSRGVAYEQYF.

J is TRBJ1-6 and V is TRBV5-1, with a tentative D call TRBD1 (6 bases). The CDR3 spans 13 residues. The germline V gene has CDR1 SGHRS and CDR2 YFSETQ. V shed 0 bases and J shed 9 bases, with 7 bases lying between them. This CDR3 reads CASSLEQGSPLHF. In nucleotides, the CDR3 is TGCGCCAGCAGCTTGGAACAGGGTTCACCCCTCCACTTT.

This chain's CDR3 is CASSRRLATTSTDTQYF. The CDR3 region has the DNA TGTGCCAGCAGCCGAAGACTAGCTACAACTAGCACAGATACGCAGTATTTT. The chain uses TRBV3-1 (or the pseudogene TRBV3-2) and TRBJ2-3; 7 bases match TRBD2. J lost 0 bases, V lost 4 bases, and 10 bases had no gene match. The CDR3 loop spans 17 amino acids. Germline CDR1 and CDR2: LGHDT and YNNKEL (reference sequence).

The chain joins TRBV3-1 (or the pseudogene TRBV3-2) to TRBJ2-7; possible D gene TRBD2, 5 bases. Trimming took off 1 base at V and 12 bases at J, with 13 bases between the two ends. Germline V gene sequence: CDR1 LGHDT, CDR2 YNNKEL (reference sequence). CDR3 size: 12 residues. The DNA of the CDR3 is TGTGCCAGCAGCCAAGGAGGGAGAACTTTGTACTTC. Protein: CASSQGGRTLYF.

This clone was observed a handful of times. The chain's CDR3 is CASSYDRGDTEAFF. The CDR3 DNA reads as TGTGCCAGCAGCTACGACAGGGGAGACACTGAAGCTTTCTTT. The rearrangement joins TRBV5-4 to TRBJ1-1; TRBD1 matches 8 bases. Germline V gives CDR1 SGHNT, CDR2 YYREEE (reference sequence). The CDR3 sequence is 14 residues long. Losses at the gene ends were 3 bases for V and 3 bases for J; bases not matched to a gene: 4.

The chain links TRBV19 to TRBJ1-2; the match to TRBD1 covers 7 bases. The germline CDR1 and CDR2 sequences are LNHDA and SQIVND (reference sequence). CDR3 size: 16 residues. The J segment lost 2 bases and the V segment lost 0 bases, leaving 6 bases of the junction unmatched. The CDR3 DNA reads TGTGCCAGTAGTATAGATCCCGGGACAGTGAACTATGGCTACACCTTC. Its protein is CASSIDPGTVNYGYTF.

The chain uses TRBV27 and TRBJ2-1; 9 nucleotides align to TRBD1. V lost 7 bases and J lost 4; bases outside the gene matches: 11. The germline gives CDR1 MNHEY, CDR2 SMNVEV (reference sequence). This CDR3 has 16 residues. CDR3 loop: CASIKYTGTGYNEQFF. As DNA, the CDR3 is TGTGCCAGCATTAAATACACCGGGACAGGGTACAATGAGCAGTTCTTC.

This chain links TRBV28 with TRBJ1-2, with 8 bases lining up with TRBD1. The CDR3 is 15 amino acids. Germline V lookup: CDR1 MDHEN, CDR2 SYDVKM. Trimming took 2 bases from V and 7 from J; bases not matched to a gene: 9. CDR3 region: CASSLRAGQGSGYTF. In nucleotides, the CDR3 is TGTGCCAGCAGTTTAAGGGCCGGACAGGGAAGTGGCTACACCTTC.

The rearrangement links TRBV4-1 to TRBJ1-4; 9 bases line up with TRBD1. J gave up 5 bases and V 5 bases, and 6 bases lay outside the gene matches. Per germline, CDR1 MGHRA and CDR2 YSYEKL. The CDR3 loop spans 15 amino acids. The CDR3 nucleotides are TGCGCCAGCAGCTACTTCGGGACAGGGAATGAAAAACTGTTTTTT. Encoded protein: CASSYFGTGNEKLFF.